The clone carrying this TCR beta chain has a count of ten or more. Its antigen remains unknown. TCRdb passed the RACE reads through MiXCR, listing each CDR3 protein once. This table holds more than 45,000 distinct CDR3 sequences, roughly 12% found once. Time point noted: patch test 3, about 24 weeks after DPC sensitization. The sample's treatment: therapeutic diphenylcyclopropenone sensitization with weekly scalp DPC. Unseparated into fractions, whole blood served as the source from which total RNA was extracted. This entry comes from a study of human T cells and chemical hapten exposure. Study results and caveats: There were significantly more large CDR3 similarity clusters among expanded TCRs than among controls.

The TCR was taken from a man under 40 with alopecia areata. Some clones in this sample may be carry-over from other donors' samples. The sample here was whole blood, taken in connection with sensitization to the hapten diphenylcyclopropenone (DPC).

CDR3 nucleotides: TGCGCCAGCAGCTTACAAAGTCCAGGGTTATCTGGGGCCAACGTCCTGACTTTC. Protein: CASSLQSPGLSGANVLTF. The genes are TRBV5-1 and TRBJ2-6; TRBD1 might be the D (5 bases). CDR1 is SGHRS, CDR2 YFSETQ, per germline. CDR3 length: 18 residues. Trimming pared 2 bases from V and 1 base from J, leaving 16 bases between.